This T cell receptor (beta chain) originates from a study of blood T cell repertoires in COVID-19 (dated by TCRdb to 2018 to 2020). Background for the entire study: Samples from collaborators originated in the United States, Italy and Spain and spanned both the acute and convalescent phases of COVID-19. The prospective study material was composed of cDNA or gDNA derived from T cells, B-cell-depleted T cells, or PBMCs. Deeply sampled blood TCRbeta repertoires from subjects exposed to, actively infected with, or recovered from COVID-19 were included in the dataset. The repertoires were made available in a free public database intended to serve as a resource for research on the immune response to SARS-CoV-2. Samples came from the ongoing ImmuneRACE study (first 160 participants) plus 1,254 subjects from 6 global collaborators. The sample metadata nearly always contained a de-identified subject ID, COVID-19 status, age in years and sex. HLA class I and class II types, where available, came from metadata supplied by the sample provider rather than from assay-based typing.

Paper-wide results and their limitations: The amount of clinical and demographic metadata varied by source and participant and was provided uncurated.

TCRbeta CDR3 regions were amplified from genomic DNA using the immunoSEQ Assay, a bias-controlled multiplex PCR. Processing in the source paper ran as follows. Within the assay, amplification of reference gene primers was used to estimate how many nucleated cells each sample contained. To quantify the absolute abundance of each unique TCRbeta CDR3 rearrangement, sequence reads were collapsed and filtered. For each sample, productive Simpson clonality was calculated by taking the square root of Simpson's diversity index across productive rearrangements. As stored in TCRdb, this immuneACCESS dataset retains in-frame rearrangements with V and J assigned. A fraction of the clones does not appear; measured against another copy, unresolved V genes explain less than half of the discrepancy, and the remainder lacks a known reason. Clone size and V and J calls were adopted from that table, with D and trimming inferred from the DNA. The sample table contains 95,000 to 150,000 clones; only one count was recorded for 82% of them. More than 4.5% of the sample is taken by the ten largest.

Counted from cysteine to phenylalanine, this CDR3 has 14 amino acids. Just the 42-base CDR3 DNA is kept, in frame starting at base 1. The junction shows trimming of 4 bases on V and 9 bases on J, and the gene matches do not reach 11 bases of it. The CDR1 and CDR2 encoded by the germline V gene (reference sequence) are LNHDA and SQIVND. Collaborating institutions collected whole blood in K2EDTA tubes following their own protocols. For TCRbeta analysis, collaborators shipped samples in one of three forms: frozen whole blood, isolated PBMCs, or DNA extracted from either of those sample types. Worth noting for this clone: No cognate antigen has been identified for it. No clone much larger than this one lies a single base away; base qualities are absent.

The V and J segments used are TRBV19 and TRBJ1-2, with 7 junctional bases fitting TRBD1. This clonotype was obtained from a woman aged 65 to 85 with acute or convalescent COVID-19. Input material: peripheral blood. The nucleotide sequence is given as TGTGCCAGTAGTACGGGACAGCGACGGATGAGCTACACCTTC. Its translation reads: CASSTGQRRMSYTF.